This T cell receptor beta chain was found in a study of graft-versus-host responses after intestinal transplantation. The overall study: Anti-thymocyte globulin induction, then tacrolimus and steroids for about three years, went to all recipients. Study-level results: Recipient marrow contained GvH clones, some of which appeared first in ileum or blood. When patients had graft-donor T cell macrochimerism, their allografts held high graft-versus-host to host-versus-graft clonal ratios. Early post-transplant falls in HvG clones accompanied the peak levels of circulating GvH clones.

Germline loops: CDR1 SGHNT, CDR2 YYREEE (reference sequence). J was trimmed by 0 bases and V by 1 base; bases with no gene match: 7. The CDR3 runs to 18 residues. Profiling relied on immunoSEQ multiplex PCR, and the TCRdb table lists in-frame clones only, not all of them. The sample holds roughly 90,000 clones; approximately 90% are singletons and the top ten take under 0.4%. Comment on this clone: Its antigen is as yet unknown.

The sequences come from unstimulated CD4+ T cells sorted from spleen or lymph node cells, collected before transplant. This receptor was obtained from a human donor who was the organ donor for an intestinal transplant. This chain links TRBV5-4 with TRBJ2-6; TRBD1 aligns across 7 bases. The CDR3 reads CASSLLRTGSSGANVLTF. CDR3 DNA: TGTGCCAGCAGCTTGCTAAGGACAGGATCCTCTGGGGCCAACGTCCTGACTTTC.